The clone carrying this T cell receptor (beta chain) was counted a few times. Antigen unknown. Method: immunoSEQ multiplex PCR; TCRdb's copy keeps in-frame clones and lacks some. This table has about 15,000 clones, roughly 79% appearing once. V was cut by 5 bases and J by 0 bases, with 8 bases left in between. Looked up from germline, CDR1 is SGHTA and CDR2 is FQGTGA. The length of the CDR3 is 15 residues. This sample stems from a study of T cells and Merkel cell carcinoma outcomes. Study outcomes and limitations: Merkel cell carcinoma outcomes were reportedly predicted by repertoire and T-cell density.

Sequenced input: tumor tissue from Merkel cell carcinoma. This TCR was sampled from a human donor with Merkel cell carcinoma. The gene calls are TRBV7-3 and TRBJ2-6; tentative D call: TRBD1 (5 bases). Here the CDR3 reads CASSQTVSGANVLTF. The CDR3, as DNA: TGTGCCAGCAGCCAGACAGTCTCTGGGGCCAACGTCCTGACTTTC.